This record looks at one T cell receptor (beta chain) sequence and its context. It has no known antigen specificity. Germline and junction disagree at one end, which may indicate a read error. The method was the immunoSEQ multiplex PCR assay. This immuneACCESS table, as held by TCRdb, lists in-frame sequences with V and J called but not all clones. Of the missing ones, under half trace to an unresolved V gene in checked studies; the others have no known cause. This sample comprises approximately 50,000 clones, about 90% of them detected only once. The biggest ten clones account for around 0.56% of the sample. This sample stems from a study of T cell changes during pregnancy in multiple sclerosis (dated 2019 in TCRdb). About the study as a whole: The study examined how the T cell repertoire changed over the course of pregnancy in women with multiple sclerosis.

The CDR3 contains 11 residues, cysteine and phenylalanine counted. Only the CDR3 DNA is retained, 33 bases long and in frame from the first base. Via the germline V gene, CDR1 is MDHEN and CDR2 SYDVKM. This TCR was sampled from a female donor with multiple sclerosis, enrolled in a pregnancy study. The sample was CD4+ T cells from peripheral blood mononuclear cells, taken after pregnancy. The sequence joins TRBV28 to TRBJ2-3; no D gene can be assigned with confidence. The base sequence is TGTGCCAGCCGTTTCAAAGATACGCAGTATTTT. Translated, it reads CASRFKDTQYF.